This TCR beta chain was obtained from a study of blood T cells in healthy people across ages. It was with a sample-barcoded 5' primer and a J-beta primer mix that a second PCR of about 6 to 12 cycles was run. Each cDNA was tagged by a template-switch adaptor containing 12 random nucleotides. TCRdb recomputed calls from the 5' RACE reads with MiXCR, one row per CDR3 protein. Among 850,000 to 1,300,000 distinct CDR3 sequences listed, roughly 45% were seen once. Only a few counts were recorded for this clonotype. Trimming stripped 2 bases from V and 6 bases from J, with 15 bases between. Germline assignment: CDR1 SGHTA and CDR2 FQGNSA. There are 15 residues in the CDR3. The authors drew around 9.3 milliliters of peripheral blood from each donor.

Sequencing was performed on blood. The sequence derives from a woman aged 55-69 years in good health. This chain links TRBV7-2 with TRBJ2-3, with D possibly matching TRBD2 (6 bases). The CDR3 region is CASSLTAGRGDTQYF. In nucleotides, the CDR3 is TGTGCCAGCAGCTTAACGGCGGGGCGAGGTGATACGCAGTATTTT.